What follows describes a single T cell receptor (beta chain). CD8+ and CD4+ T cells from blood underwent TCR beta sequencing, which was carried out in a high-throughput format. This sample was included in a study of CD8 T cells in Susac syndrome. A quantity of roughly 0.5 to 1 ug RNA underwent reverse transcription using random hexamers. Multiplex immunoSEQ PCR targeted 54 Vbeta and 13 Jbeta TCR beta segments. A single record per CDR3 protein comes from TCRdb applying MiXCR to the immunoSEQ multiplex PCR reads. The data hold 400,000 or so distinct CDR3 sequences, with 85% to 90% observed a single time. Germline V gene sequence: CDR1 MGHRA, CDR2 YSYEKL. This CDR3 region has 15 residues. V was clipped by 4 bases and J by 2 bases; unmatched bases: 6.

The TCR originated in a human donor with multiple sclerosis. V and J are TRBV4-1 and TRBJ2-5; 8 bases align to TRBD1. Sequenced input: CD8+ T cells from PBMCs. The chain's CDR3 is CASSRQGQVQETQYF. CDR3 DNA: TGCGCCAGCAGCCGCCAGGGACAGGTACAAGAGACCCAGTACTTC.